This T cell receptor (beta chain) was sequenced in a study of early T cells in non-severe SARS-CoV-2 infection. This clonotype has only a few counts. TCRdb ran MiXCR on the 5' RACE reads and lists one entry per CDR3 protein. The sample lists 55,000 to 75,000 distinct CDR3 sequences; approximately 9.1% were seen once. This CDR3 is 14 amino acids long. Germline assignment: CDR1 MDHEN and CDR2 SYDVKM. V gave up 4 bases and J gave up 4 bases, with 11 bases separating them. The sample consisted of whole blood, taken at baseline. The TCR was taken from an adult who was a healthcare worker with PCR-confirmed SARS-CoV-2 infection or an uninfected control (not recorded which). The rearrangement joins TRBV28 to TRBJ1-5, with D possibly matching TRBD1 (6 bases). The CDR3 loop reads CASSSLQGNQPQHF. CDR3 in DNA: TGTGCCAGCAGTTCGTTACAGGGAAATCAGCCCCAGCATTTT.